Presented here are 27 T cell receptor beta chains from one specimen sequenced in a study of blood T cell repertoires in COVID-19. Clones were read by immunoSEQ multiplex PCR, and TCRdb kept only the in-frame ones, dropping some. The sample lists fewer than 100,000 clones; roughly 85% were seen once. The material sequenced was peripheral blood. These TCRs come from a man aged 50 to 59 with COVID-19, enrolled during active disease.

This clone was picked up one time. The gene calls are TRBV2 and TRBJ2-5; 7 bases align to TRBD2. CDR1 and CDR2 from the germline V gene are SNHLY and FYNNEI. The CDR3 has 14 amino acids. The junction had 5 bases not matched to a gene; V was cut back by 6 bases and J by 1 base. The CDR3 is CASRGLRGQETQYF. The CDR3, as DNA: TGTGCCAGCAGGGGACTAAGGGGCCAAGAGACCCAGTACTTC.

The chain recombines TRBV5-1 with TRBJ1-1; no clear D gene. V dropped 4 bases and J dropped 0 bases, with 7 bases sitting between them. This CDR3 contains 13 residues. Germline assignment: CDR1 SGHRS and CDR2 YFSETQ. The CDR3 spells CASSRQLNTEAFF. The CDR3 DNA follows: TGCGCCAGCAGCCGACAATTGAACACTGAAGCTTTCTTT.

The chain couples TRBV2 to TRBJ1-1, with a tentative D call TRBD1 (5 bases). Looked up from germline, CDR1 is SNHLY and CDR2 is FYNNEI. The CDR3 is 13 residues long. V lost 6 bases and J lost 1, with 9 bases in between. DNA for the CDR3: TGTGCCAGCAGGAACGACAGGAACACTGAAGCTTTCTTT. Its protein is CASRNDRNTEAFF.

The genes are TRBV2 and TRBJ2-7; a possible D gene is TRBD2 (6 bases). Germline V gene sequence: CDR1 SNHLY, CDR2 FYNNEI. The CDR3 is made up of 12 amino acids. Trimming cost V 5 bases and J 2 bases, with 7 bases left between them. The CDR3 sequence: CASSRETYEQYF. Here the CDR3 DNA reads TGTGCCAGCAGTCGGGAGACCTACGAGCAGTACTTC.

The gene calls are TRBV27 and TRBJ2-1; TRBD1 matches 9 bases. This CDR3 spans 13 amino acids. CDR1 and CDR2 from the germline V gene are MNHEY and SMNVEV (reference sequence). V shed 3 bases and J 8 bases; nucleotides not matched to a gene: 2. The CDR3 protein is CASSFRTGDEQFF. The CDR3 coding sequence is TGTGCCAGCAGTTTCCGGACAGGGGATGAGCAGTTCTTC.

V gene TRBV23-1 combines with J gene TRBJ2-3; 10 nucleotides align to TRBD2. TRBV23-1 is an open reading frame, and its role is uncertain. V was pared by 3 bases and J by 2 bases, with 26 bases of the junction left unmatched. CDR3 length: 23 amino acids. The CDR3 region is CASSHNSEKFPRQLAGLTDTQYF. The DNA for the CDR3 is TGCGCCAGCAGTCACAACAGCGAAAAATTCCCCCGTCAACTAGCGGGACTCACAGATACGCAGTATTTT.

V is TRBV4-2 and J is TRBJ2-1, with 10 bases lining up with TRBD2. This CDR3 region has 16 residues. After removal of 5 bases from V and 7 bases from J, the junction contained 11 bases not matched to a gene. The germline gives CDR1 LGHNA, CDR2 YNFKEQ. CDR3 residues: CASSTTGTSVVNEQFF. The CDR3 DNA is TGTGCCAGCAGCACGACCGGGACTAGCGTCGTGAATGAGCAGTTCTTC.

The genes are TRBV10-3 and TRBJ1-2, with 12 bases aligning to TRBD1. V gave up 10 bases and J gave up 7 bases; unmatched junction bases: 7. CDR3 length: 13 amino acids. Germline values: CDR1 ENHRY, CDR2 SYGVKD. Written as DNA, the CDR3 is TGTGCCACCGGGGACAGGGGGCGGTTTGGCTACACCTTC. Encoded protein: CATGDRGRFGYTF.

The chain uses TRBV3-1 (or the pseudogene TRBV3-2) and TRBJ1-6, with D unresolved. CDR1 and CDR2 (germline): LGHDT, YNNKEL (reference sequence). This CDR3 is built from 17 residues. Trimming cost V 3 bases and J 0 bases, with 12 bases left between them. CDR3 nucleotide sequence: TGTGCCAGCAGCCAGCTTCGGGGAAGCTCCTATAATTCACCCCTCCACTTT. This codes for CASSQLRGSSYNSPLHF.

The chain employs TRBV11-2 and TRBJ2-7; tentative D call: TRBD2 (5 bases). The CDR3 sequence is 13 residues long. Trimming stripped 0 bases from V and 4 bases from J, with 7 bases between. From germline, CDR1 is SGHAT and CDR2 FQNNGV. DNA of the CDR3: TGTGCCAGCAGCTTAGATGAGGGTTACGAGCAGTACTTC. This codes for CASSLDEGYEQYF.

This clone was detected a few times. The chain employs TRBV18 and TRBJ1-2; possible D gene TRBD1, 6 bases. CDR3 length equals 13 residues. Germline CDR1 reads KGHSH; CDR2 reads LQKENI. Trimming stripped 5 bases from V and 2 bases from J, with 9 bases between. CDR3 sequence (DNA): TGTGCCAGCTCATCGGACAGCAACTATGGCTACACCTTC. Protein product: CASSSDSNYGYTF.

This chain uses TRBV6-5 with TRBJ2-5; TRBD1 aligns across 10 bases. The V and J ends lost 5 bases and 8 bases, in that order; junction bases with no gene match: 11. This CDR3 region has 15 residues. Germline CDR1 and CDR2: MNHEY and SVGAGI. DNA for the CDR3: TGTGCCAGCAGTCCGGCCGGGACAGGGGTAGAAACCCAGTACTTC. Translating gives CASSPAGTGVETQYF.

The CDR3 spells CASRQGLNTEAFF. As DNA, the CDR3 is TGTGCCAGCCGACAGGGTTTGAACACTGAAGCTTTCTTT. The rearrangement uses TRBV18 and TRBJ1-1; TRBD1 agrees at 7 bases. Germline V lookup: CDR1 KGHSH, CDR2 LQKENI. CDR3 length: 13 amino acids. Trimming removed 8 bases from V and 0 bases from J; junction bases left unmatched: 3. Complete variable domain (other parts from reference TRBV18 and TRBJ1-1): NAGVMQNPRHLVRRRGQEARLRCSPMKGHSHVYWYRQLPEEGLKFMVYLQKENIIDESGMPKERFSAEFPKEGPSILRIQQVVRGDSAAYFCASRQGLNTEAFFGQGTRLTVV.

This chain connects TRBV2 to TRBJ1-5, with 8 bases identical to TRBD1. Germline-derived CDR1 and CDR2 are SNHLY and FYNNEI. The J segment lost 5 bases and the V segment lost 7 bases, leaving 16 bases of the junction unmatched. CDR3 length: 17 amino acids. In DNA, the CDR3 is TGTGCCAGCACGAAAAGCGGCTCAGGGGGCTACGATCAGCCCCAGCATTTT. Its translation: CASTKSGSGGYDQPQHF.

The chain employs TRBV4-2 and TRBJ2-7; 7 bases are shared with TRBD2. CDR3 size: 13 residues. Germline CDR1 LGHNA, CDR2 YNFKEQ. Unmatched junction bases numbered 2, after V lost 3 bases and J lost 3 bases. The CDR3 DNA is TGTGCCAGCAGCCAGGCGGGAGACTACGAGCAGTACTTC. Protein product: CASSQAGDYEQYF.

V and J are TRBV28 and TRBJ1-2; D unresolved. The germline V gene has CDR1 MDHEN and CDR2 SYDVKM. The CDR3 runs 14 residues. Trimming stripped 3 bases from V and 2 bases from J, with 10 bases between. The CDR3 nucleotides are TGTGCCAGCAGTTTTCTTCGGTGGAACTATGGCTACACCTTC. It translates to CASSFLRWNYGYTF.

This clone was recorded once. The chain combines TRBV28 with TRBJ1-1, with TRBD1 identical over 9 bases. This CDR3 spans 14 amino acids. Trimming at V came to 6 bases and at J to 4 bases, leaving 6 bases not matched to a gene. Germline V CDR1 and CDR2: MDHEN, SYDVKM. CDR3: CASSHRGLVTEAFF. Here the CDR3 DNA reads TGTGCCAGCAGCCACAGGGGGCTGGTCACTGAAGCTTTCTTT.

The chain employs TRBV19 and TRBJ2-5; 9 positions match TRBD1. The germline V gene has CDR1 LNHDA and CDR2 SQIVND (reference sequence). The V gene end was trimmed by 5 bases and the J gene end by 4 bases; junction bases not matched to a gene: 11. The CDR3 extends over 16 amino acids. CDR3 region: CASSETGQGRRETQYF. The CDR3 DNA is TGTGCCAGTAGTGAGACGGGACAGGGAAGACGAGAGACCCAGTACTTC.

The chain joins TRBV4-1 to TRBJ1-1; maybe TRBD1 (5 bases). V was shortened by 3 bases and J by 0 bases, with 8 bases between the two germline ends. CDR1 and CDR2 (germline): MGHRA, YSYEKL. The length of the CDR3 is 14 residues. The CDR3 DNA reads TGCGCCAGCAGCCAGGACACCTTGAACACTGAAGCTTTCTTT. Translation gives CASSQDTLNTEAFF.

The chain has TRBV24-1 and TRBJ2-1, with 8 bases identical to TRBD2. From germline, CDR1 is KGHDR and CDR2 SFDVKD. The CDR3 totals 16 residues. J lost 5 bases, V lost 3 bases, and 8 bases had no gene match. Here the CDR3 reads CATSDPGLERDNEQFF. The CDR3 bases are TGTGCCACCAGTGATCCGGGACTAGAGCGAGACAATGAGCAGTTCTTC.

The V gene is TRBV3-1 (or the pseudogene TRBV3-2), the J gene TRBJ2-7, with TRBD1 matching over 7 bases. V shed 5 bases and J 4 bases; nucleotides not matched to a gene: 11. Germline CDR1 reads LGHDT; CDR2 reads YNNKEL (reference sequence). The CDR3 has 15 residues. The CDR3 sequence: CASSTPAQGEYEQYF. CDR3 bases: TGTGCCAGCAGCACCCCAGCCCAGGGGGAGTACGAGCAGTACTTC.

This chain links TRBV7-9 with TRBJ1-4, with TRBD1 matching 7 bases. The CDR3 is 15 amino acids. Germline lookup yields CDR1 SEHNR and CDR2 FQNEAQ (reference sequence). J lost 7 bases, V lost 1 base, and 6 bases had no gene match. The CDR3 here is CASSLGPGGGEKLFF. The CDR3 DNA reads TGTGCCAGCAGCTTAGGGCCAGGGGGAGGTGAAAAACTGTTTTTT.

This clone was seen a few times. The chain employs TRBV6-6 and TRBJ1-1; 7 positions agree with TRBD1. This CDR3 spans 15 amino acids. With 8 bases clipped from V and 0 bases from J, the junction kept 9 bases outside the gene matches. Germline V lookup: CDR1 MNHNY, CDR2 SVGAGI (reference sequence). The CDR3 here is CASGHRGRLNTEAFF. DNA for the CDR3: TGTGCCAGCGGACACAGGGGACGCCTGAACACTGAAGCTTTCTTT.

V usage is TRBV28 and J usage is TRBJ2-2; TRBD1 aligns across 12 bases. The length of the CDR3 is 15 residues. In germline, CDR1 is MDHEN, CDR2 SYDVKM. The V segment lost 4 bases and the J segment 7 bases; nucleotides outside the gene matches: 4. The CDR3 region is CASSWGQGAVGELFF. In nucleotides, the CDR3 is TGTGCCAGCAGTTGGGGACAGGGGGCGGTCGGGGAGCTGTTTTTT.

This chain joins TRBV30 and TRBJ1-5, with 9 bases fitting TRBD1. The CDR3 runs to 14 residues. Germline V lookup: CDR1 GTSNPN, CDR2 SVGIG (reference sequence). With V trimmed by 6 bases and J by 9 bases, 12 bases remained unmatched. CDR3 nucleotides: TGTGCCTGTCGGGACAGGGCCTATGGGTCGCCCCAGCATTTT. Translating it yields CACRDRAYGSPQHF.

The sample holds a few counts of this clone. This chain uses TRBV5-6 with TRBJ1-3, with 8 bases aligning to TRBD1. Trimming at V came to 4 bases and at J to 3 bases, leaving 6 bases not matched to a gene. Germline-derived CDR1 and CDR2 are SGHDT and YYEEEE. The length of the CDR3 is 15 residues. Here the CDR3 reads CASSPRGPGGNTIYF. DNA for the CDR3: TGTGCCAGCAGCCCCAGGGGGCCTGGTGGAAACACCATATATTTT. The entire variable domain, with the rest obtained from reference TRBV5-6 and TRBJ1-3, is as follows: DAGVTQSPTHLIKTRGQQVTLRCSPKSGHDTVSWYQQALGQGPQFIFQYYEEEERQRGNFPDRFSGHQFPNYSSELNVNALLLGDSALYLCASSPRGPGGNTIYFGEGSWLTVV.

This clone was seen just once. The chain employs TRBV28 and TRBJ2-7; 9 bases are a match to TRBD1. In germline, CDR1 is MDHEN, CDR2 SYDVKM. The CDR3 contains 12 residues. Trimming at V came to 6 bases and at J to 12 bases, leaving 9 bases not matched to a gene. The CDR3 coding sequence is TGTGCCAGCAGCCTTGGACAGGGGAGTGGGTACTTC. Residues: CASSLGQGSGYF.